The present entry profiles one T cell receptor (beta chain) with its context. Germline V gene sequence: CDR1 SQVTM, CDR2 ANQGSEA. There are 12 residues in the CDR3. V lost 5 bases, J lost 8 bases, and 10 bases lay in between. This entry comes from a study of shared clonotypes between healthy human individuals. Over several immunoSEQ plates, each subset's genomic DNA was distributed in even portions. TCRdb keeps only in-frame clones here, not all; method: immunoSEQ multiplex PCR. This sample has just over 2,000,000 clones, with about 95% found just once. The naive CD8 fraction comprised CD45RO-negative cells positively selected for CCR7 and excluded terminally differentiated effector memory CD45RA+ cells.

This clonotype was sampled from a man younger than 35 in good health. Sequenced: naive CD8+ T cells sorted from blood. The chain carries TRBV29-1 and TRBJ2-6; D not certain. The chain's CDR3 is CSVRVGSNVLTF. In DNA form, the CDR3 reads TGCAGCGTTCGGGTAGGGTCCAACGTCCTGACTTTC.